These 8 T cell receptor beta chains originate from one sample sequenced in a study of post-analysis software for immune sequencing data (dated by TCRdb to about 2015). The label giving this sample's time point can be read as: second blood draw from one MS patient after hematopoietic stem cell transplantation. Library preparation used PCR. These reads were obtained on an Illumina HiSeq 2500. To reduce PCR and sequencing biases, unique molecular identifiers were incorporated into the TCR beta cDNA libraries. The public reads were reanalyzed by TCRdb: fastp trimming at Q25, MiXCR alignment, in-frame beta chains only. Entries are consolidated by CDR3 protein sequence, retaining the most common genes and DNA. The sample table contains about 160,000 distinct CDR3 sequences; only one count was recorded for about 36% of them. Of the sample, 25% to 35% falls within the top ten clones. Sequencing was performed on blood, taken after autologous hematopoietic stem cell transplantation. The receptors stem from a girl aged 5-17 years with multiple sclerosis. Donor details come from another sample of the same person, matched by shared clones.

This chain uses TRBV11-3 with TRBJ2-7; D is ambiguous. V dropped 5 bases and J dropped 2 bases, with 7 bases sitting between them. This CDR3 has 12 residues. Germline values: CDR1 SGHNT, CDR2 YENEEA. The CDR3 DNA follows: TGTGCCAGCAGCCCACGGGCCTACGAGCAGTACTTC. Residues: CASSPRAYEQYF. The full variable domain, rest sourced from reference TRBV11-3 and TRBJ2-7, is EAGVVQSPRYKIIEKKQPVAFWCNPISGHNTLYWYLQNLGQGPELLIRYENEEAVDDSQLPKDRFSAERLKGVDSTLKIQPAELGDSAVYLCASSPRAYEQYFGPGTRLTVT.

Only a few counts were recorded for this clonotype. The J gene is TRBJ2-1, the V gene TRBV4-2; no clear D. The CDR3 consists of 13 residues. Germline V CDR1 and CDR2: LGHNA, YNFKEQ. Deletions cut 5 bases from V and 5 bases from J, with 10 bases between. CDR3 DNA sequence: TGTGCCAGCAGCACTATTAGCCACAATGAGCAGTTCTTC. It yields the protein CASSTISHNEQFF.

The CDR3 sequence is CSARRDSKETQYF. In DNA, the CDR3 is TGCAGTGCCAGACGGGACTCCAAAGAGACCCAGTACTTC. J is TRBJ2-7 and V is TRBV20-1; tentatively, D is TRBD2 (6 bases). The J call may be mistaken, given a closer DNA end match to TRBJ2-5. The CDR3 is 13 residues long. Germline V gene data show CDR1 as DFQATT and CDR2 as SNEGSKA (reference sequence).

In its sample, this clonotype was seen a few times. The rearrangement links TRBV6-1 to TRBJ2-7; no reliable D call. CDR1 MNHNS and CDR2 SASEGT come from the germline V gene. V was clipped by 7 bases and J by 2 bases, with 15 bases between them. CDR3 length: 14 residues. CDR3 loop: CASKTIIVAYEQYF. DNA of the CDR3: TGTGCCAGCAAAACCATCATCGTGGCCTACGAGCAGTACTTC.

This chain connects TRBV5-1 to TRBJ1-6; D unclear. CDR1 and CDR2 (germline): SGHRS, YFSETQ. The CDR3 spans 14 residues. Between the trimmed V and J ends, which lost 0 bases and 4 bases, there was a span of 5 bases. CDR3 DNA sequence: TGCGCCAGCAGCTTGGGGGATTATAATTCACCCCTCCACTTT. Its translation is CASSLGDYNSPLHF.

This clonotype was seen a few times. V and J are TRBV20-1 and TRBJ2-7; D is unclear. Germline V gene data show CDR1 as DFQATT and CDR2 as SNEGSKA (reference sequence). This CDR3 has 17 amino acids. Trimming shortened V by 6 bases and J by 0 bases, and 24 bases separated the two germline ends. CDR3 in amino acids: CSAETSFSKVVSYEQYF. DNA for the CDR3: TGCAGTGCGGAGACGAGCTTTAGCAAAGTAGTCTCCTACGAGCAGTACTTC.

V usage is TRBV28 and J usage is TRBJ2-5; no clear D. The germline V and J ends were trimmed by 3 bases and 4 bases, with 9 bases remaining between them. This CDR3 has 13 residues. Germline CDR1 reads MDHEN; CDR2 reads SYDVKM. The CDR3 DNA is TGTGCCAGCAGTTTGGGCTACCCAGAGACCCAGTACTTC. The encoded protein is CASSLGYPETQYF.

This clonotype has more than one count but fewer than ten. The chain uses TRBV7-3 and TRBJ2-1; 12 nucleotides match TRBD2. Trimming cost V 4 bases and J 6 bases; bases outside gene matches: 4. Germline lookup yields CDR1 SGHTA and CDR2 FQGTGA. CDR3 length equals 15 residues. DNA for the CDR3: TGTGCCAGCAGCTGGACTAGCGGGATATCCAATGAGCAGTTCTTC. This translates into CASSWTSGISNEQFF.